Below are 29 T cell receptor beta chains sequenced from a single sample in a study of cytomegalovirus exposure and HLA in healthy donors. Researchers ran the PCR with 60 Vbeta and 13 Jbeta primers. Only in-frame clones appear in the TCRdb table, and some are missing; sequencing was by immunoSEQ multiplex PCR. Its table lists 120,000 or so clones. Sequenced material: PBMCs. All receptors derive from a young man in good health and CMV-seronegative.

This chain uses TRBV4-1 with TRBJ2-3; D not certain. There are 14 residues in the CDR3. Germline V gene sequence: CDR1 MGHRA, CDR2 YSYEKL. V gave up 3 bases and J gave up 1 base, with 8 bases separating them. The CDR3 region is CASSHSAGTDTQYF. The CDR3 nucleotides read TGCGCCAGCAGCCACTCCGCAGGCACAGATACGCAGTATTTT.

Comment on this clone: Other nucleotide sequences from this sample produce the same CDR3. The chain couples TRBV5-1 to TRBJ2-7, with 8 bases aligning to TRBD1. Germline CDR1 SGHRS, CDR2 YFSETQ. V shed 2 bases and J 4 bases; nucleotides not matched to a gene: 5. This CDR3 is built from 14 residues. Here the CDR3 DNA reads TGCGCCAGCAGCTTCAGGACAGGGACTTACGAGCAGTACTTC. This codes for CASSFRTGTYEQYF.

J is TRBJ1-5 and V is TRBV7-2; D call uncertain. Per the germline V gene, CDR1 is SGHTA and CDR2 is FQGNSA. V was trimmed by 1 base and J by 5 bases, leaving 6 bases between them. The CDR3 is 13 residues long. CDR3 sequence: CASSLGSYQPQHF. CDR3 nucleotides: TGTGCCAGCAGCTTAGGCAGTTATCAGCCCCAGCATTTT.

CDR3 sequence: CASSLASGALGDEQFF. Written as DNA, the CDR3 is TGCGCCAGCAGCTTGGCCTCAGGGGCACTAGGGGATGAGCAGTTCTTC. The chain links TRBV5-1 to TRBJ2-1; D is perhaps TRBD1 (6 bases). The V and J ends lost 0 bases and 8 bases respectively, with 18 bases between them. The CDR3 has 16 amino acids. CDR1 SGHRS and CDR2 YFSETQ come from the germline V gene. Full variable domain (rest looked up from reference TRBV5-1 and TRBJ2-1): KAGVTQTPRYLIKTRGQQVTLSCSPISGHRSVSWYQQTPGQGLQFLFEYFSETQRNKGNFPGRFSGRQFSNSRSEMNVSTLELGDSALYLCASSLASGALGDEQFFGPGTRLTVL.

V gene TRBV5-1 combines with J gene TRBJ2-7; D perhaps matches TRBD1 (5 bases). Germline CDR1 and CDR2: SGHRS and YFSETQ. The CDR3 contains 14 residues. Trimming stripped 2 bases from V and 3 bases from J, with 12 bases between. The CDR3 region has the DNA TGCGCCAGCAGCTTAGACAGCTTATACTACGAGCAGTACTTC. The encoded protein is CASSLDSLYYEQYF.

The rearrangement links TRBV10-3 to TRBJ2-1; 9 nucleotides agree with TRBD2. Trimming removed 4 bases from V and 10 bases from J; junction bases left unmatched: 17. Germline V CDR1 and CDR2: ENHRY, SYGVKD. The CDR3 totals 17 residues. CDR3 coding DNA: TGTGCCATCAGTGGGGGGGTGGGTAGCGGGAGACCTGACGAGCAGTTCTTC. It is translated as CAISGGVGSGRPDEQFF.

This chain links TRBV4-1 with TRBJ1-2; 12 bases are a match to TRBD1. J lost 3 bases, V lost 2 bases, and 4 bases had no gene match. CDR3 size: 16 residues. The germline V gene has CDR1 MGHRA and CDR2 YSYEKL. The CDR3 sequence: CASSQTGTGGYYGYTF. In nucleotides, the CDR3 is TGCGCCAGCAGCCAAACCGGGACAGGGGGCTACTATGGCTACACCTTC.

V gene TRBV5-8 combines with J gene TRBJ2-7, with 7 positions matching TRBD2. The V gene end was trimmed by 1 base and the J gene end by 3 bases; junction bases not matched to a gene: 7. The CDR3 consists of 15 residues. From germline, CDR1 is SGHTS and CDR2 YDEGEE. CDR3 nucleotides: TGTGCCAGCAGCTTGCGTGGCTGGGGGGGCTACGAGCAGTACTTC. Translating it yields CASSLRGWGGYEQYF.

The rearrangement joins TRBV7-6 to TRBJ2-3; weak D call: TRBD2 (5 bases). The V gene's germline CDR1 is SGHVS and CDR2 FNYEAQ. Trimming took off 2 bases at V and 6 bases at J, with 6 bases between the two ends. The CDR3 length is 12 residues. CDR3 DNA: TGTGCCAGCAGCTTAAGGGAGGATACGCAGTATTTT. This codes for CASSLREDTQYF.

The rearrangement links TRBV6-1 to TRBJ1-1; 8 bases align to TRBD1. Unmatched junction bases numbered 9, after V lost 1 base and J lost 5 bases. This CDR3 is 16 amino acids long. Germline CDR1 reads MNHNS; CDR2 reads SASEGT. CDR3: CASSEGTGMLRTEAFF. The DNA of the CDR3 is TGTGCCAGCAGTGAAGGGACAGGGATGCTGCGAACTGAAGCTTTCTTT.

The chain joins TRBV6-1 to TRBJ1-2; no clear D. V was shortened by 7 bases and J by 1 base, with 13 bases between the two germline ends. CDR3 length: 14 amino acids. Germline V gene sequence: CDR1 MNHNS, CDR2 SASEGT. Written as DNA, the CDR3 is TGTGCCAGCATCCTAAACAGTAATAACTATGGCTACACCTTC. Amino acids: CASILNSNNYGYTF.

The rearrangement joins TRBV23-1 to TRBJ2-1; 7 bases line up with TRBD2. TRBV23-1 belongs to the ORF category, with a function that is uncertain. The CDR3 spans 15 residues. J gave up 5 bases and V 0 bases, and 4 bases lay outside the gene matches. The CDR3 DNA reads as TGCGCCAGCAGTCAATCGGGGGGGAGCCACAATGAGCAGTTCTTC. Protein product: CASSQSGGSHNEQFF.

The CDR3 DNA sequence: TGTGCCAGCTCACCAAGGACTACCTCCTACGAGCAGTACTTC. Amino acid sequence: CASSPRTTSYEQYF. The rearrangement uses TRBV18 and TRBJ2-7, with TRBD2 as a possible D gene (6 bases). Trimming shortened V by 2 bases and J by 0 bases, and 8 bases separated the two germline ends. Germline CDR1 KGHSH, CDR2 LQKENI. The length of the CDR3 is 14 residues.

The chain is built from TRBV15 and TRBJ2-2; the D gene is possibly TRBD2 (5 bases). Germline CDR1 LNHNV, CDR2 YYDKDF (reference sequence). Trimming pared 1 base from V and 2 bases from J, leaving 11 bases between. CDR3 size: 16 residues. CDR3 nucleotides: TGTGCCACCAGCAGAGGCGGAGGCGGTAACACCGGGGAGCTGTTTTTT. Protein: CATSRGGGGNTGELFF.

The chain combines TRBV18 with TRBJ1-2, with a tentative D call TRBD1 (6 bases). CDR1 and CDR2 from the germline V gene are KGHSH and LQKENI. This CDR3 region has 14 residues. V lost 0 bases, J lost 8 bases, and 13 bases lay in between. CDR3 DNA sequence: TGTGCCAGCTCACCACCGGACAGCGCTAGGGGCTACACCTTC. As protein: CASSPPDSARGYTF.

Notes on this clone: The sample contains more than one DNA sequence encoding this CDR3. The chain combines TRBV6-5 with TRBJ2-7; 7 bases are shared with TRBD2. Germline-derived CDR1 and CDR2 are MNHEY and SVGAGI. The CDR3 is 16 residues long. Trimming removed 2 bases from V and 2 bases from J; junction bases left unmatched: 9. This CDR3 is CASSYQILGGPYEQYF. CDR3 DNA: TGTGCCAGCAGTTACCAAATACTGGGAGGGCCCTACGAGCAGTACTTC.

This chain uses TRBV10-3 with TRBJ1-5; no definite D call. The CDR3 consists of 14 residues. CDR1 is ENHRY and CDR2 is SYGVKD in the germline V gene. Deletions cut 6 bases from V and 0 bases from J, with 9 bases between. CDR3 nucleotide sequence: TGTGCCATCAGCCGGGATTCTAGCAATCAGCCCCAGCATTTT. It specifies CAISRDSSNQPQHF.

This sequence joins TRBV18 and TRBJ2-3; TRBD1 matches at 9 bases. This CDR3 contains 15 residues. Germline-derived CDR1 and CDR2 are KGHSH and LQKENI. V was pared by 2 bases and J by 0 bases, with 0 bases of the junction left unmatched. CDR3 protein: CASSPGQGSTDTQYF. CDR3 nucleotide sequence: TGTGCCAGCTCACCAGGACAGGGGAGCACAGATACGCAGTATTTT.

This chain uses TRBV27 with TRBJ2-7; a weak D match, TRBD2 (6 bases). Trimming left V 3 bases short and J 7 bases short, with 19 bases between. CDR1 and CDR2 from the germline V gene are MNHEY and SMNVEV (reference sequence). This CDR3 comprises 15 residues. This CDR3 reads CASSFSRDWVGEQYF. The DNA for the CDR3 is TGTGCCAGCAGTTTTTCCCGGGACTGGGTCGGAGAGCAGTACTTC.

The CDR3 region has the DNA TGTGCCAGCAGCAGCGGACAGAGGTCCCTATACGAGCAGTACTTC. This gives the protein CASSSGQRSLYEQYF. The J gene is TRBJ2-7, the V gene TRBV2; D perhaps matches TRBD1 (6 bases). Germline CDR1 is SNHLY and CDR2 is FYNNEI. V gave up 6 bases and J gave up 4 bases, with 19 bases separating them. The CDR3 is 15 residues long.

The V and J genes are TRBV6-5 and TRBJ1-2; perhaps TRBD1 as D (5 bases). The CDR3 sequence is 14 residues long. CDR1 MNHEY and CDR2 SVGAGI come from the germline V gene. V was pared by 4 bases and J by 8 bases, with 17 bases between. The CDR3 sequence: CASSLDTNLGGYTF. Here the CDR3 DNA reads TGTGCCAGCAGTTTGGACACAAACTTGGGGGGCTACACCTTC.

The chain employs TRBV4-1 and TRBJ1-5, with D hard to call. The germline V and J ends were trimmed by 4 bases and 4 bases, with 11 bases remaining between them. CDR3 length: 14 residues. CDR1 is MGHRA and CDR2 is YSYEKL in the germline V gene. The CDR3 sequence: CASSPRRWNQPQHF. The CDR3 nucleotides are TGCGCCAGCAGCCCGAGGCGTTGGAATCAGCCCCAGCATTTT.

The chain recombines TRBV2 with TRBJ2-7, with no clear D. The CDR3 totals 11 residues. Germline V lookup: CDR1 SNHLY, CDR2 FYNNEI. V dropped 5 bases and J dropped 3 bases, with 5 bases sitting between them. The CDR3 protein is CASSPLYEQYF. The DNA of the CDR3 is TGTGCCAGCAGTCCCCTCTACGAGCAGTACTTC.

This chain links TRBV27 with TRBJ2-2, with 7 bases that match TRBD2. CDR1 MNHEY and CDR2 SMNVEV come from the germline V gene (reference sequence). The J segment lost 7 bases and the V segment lost 7 bases, leaving 9 bases of the junction unmatched. This CDR3 region has 14 residues. CDR3 DNA sequence: TGTGCCAGCATCCCACTAGCGAGGGGCGGGGAGCTGTTTTTT. Protein sequence: CASIPLARGGELFF.

V gene TRBV11-1 combines with J gene TRBJ2-5; 10 bases line up with TRBD1. V lost 8 bases and J lost 3; bases outside the gene matches: 9. The germline V gene encodes CDR1 SGHAT and CDR2 FQDESV (reference sequence). CDR3 length equals 15 residues. The CDR3 DNA is TGTGCCAGCTCAGGAGGACAGGGGGTTGAAGAGACCCAGTACTTC. Amino acids: CASSGGQGVEETQYF.

This chain uses TRBV6-6 with TRBJ2-7; TRBD1 matches 11 bases. The CDR3 consists of 16 residues. V shed 0 bases and J 6 bases; nucleotides not matched to a gene: 7. Germline assignment: CDR1 MNHNY and CDR2 SVGAGI (reference sequence). The CDR3 spells CASSYSDRGLRLEQYF. The CDR3 DNA is TGTGCCAGCAGTTACTCGGACAGGGGGCTACGTCTCGAGCAGTACTTC.

The V call is TRBV29-1, the J call TRBJ1-1; TRBD1 matches 8 bases. Germline CDR1 and CDR2: SQVTM and ANQGSEA. The CDR3 runs to 14 residues. V was clipped by 7 bases and J by 3 bases; unmatched bases: 10. CDR3 DNA: TGCAGCGCTCAACCGGGACAGGACCACACTGAAGCTTTCTTT. Protein product: CSAQPGQDHTEAFF.

The chain recombines TRBV11-2 with TRBJ2-2; D not resolved. The CDR3 extends over 13 amino acids. The V gene's germline CDR1 is SGHAT and CDR2 FQNNGV. The ends were cut back, 4 bases at V and 1 base at J, with 4 bases in the middle. The CDR3 loop reads CASSSRNTGELFF. Written as DNA, the CDR3 is TGTGCCAGCAGCTCCAGGAACACCGGGGAGCTGTTTTTT. Full variable domain (remainder filled in from reference TRBV11-2 and TRBJ2-2): EAGVAQSPRYKIIEKRQSVAFWCNPISGHATLYWYQQILGQGPKLLIQFQNNGVVDDSQLPKDRFSAERLKGVDSTLKIQPAKLEDSAVYLCASSSRNTGELFFGEGSRLTVL.

The chain couples TRBV7-8 to TRBJ2-2; 8 positions match TRBD1. The CDR3 contains 18 residues. The germline V gene encodes CDR1 SGHVS and CDR2 FQNEAQ. V lost 2 bases, J lost 1 base, and 9 bases stayed unmatched. Here the CDR3 DNA reads TGTGCCAGCAGCTTATTTTCCCACGGGACAGGGAACACCGGGGAGCTGTTTTTT. This sequence encodes CASSLFSHGTGNTGELFF.